The rows below give T cell receptor beta chains drawn from one sample of a study of regulatory T cells in long-lasting Graves disease. MiXCR, run by TCRdb on the multiplex PCR reads, gives a single entry per CDR3 protein. The sample lists approximately 440,000 distinct CDR3 sequences; about a quarter were seen once. The sequencing here drew on peripheral blood mononuclear cells (PBMCs), taken when the disease was refractory, from a patient treated with antithyroid drugs. The receptors here all came from a female donor with Graves disease. Each CDR3 is given with its conserved first and last residue. Each record gives: V gene, J gene, CDR3 protein.

>TRBV30|TRBJ1-2
CAWTKDRVGYTF
>TRBV6-5|TRBJ1-6
CASSSSGSSYNSPLHF
>TRBV25-1|TRBJ2-7
CASSPADEQYF
>TRBV7-8|TRBJ2-7
CASSLAPPGTGDYEQYF
>TRBV19|TRBJ1-2
CASRSTGGDYGYTF
>TRBV11-2|TRBJ2-7
CANSLGTSWYEQYF
>TRBV6-9|TRBJ2-1
CASSFYLRSSYNEQFF
>TRBV12-3/TRBV12-4|TRBJ1-2
CASSLRNDYGYTF
>TRBV5-1|TRBJ2-7
CASSPQGVSYEQYF
>TRBV24-1|TRBJ2-2
CATYSGTTGELFF
>TRBV2|TRBJ2-5
CASSVVEQETQYF
>TRBV4-2|TRBJ1-4
CASSHPIFLRTNEKLFF
>TRBV20-1|TRBJ2-5
CSAATGGDRKTQYF
>TRBV10-3|TRBJ2-7
CAIRSQGPPYEQYF
>TRBV28|TRBJ1-2
CASSFERDDYGYTF
>TRBV20-1|TRBJ2-3
CSADDQMGTDTQYF
>TRBV19|TRBJ1-1
CATNVEGRHTEAFF
>TRBV24-1|TRBJ1-5
CATSGGQQNQPQHF
>TRBV18|TRBJ2-5
CASSPDTSGRARETQYF
>TRBV6-1|TRBJ2-7
CASGGTGTGSYEQYF
>TRBV18|TRBJ1-1
CASSPQGTAREAFF
>TRBV7-8|TRBJ1-1
CASSLVVQQNTEAFF
>TRBV5-1|TRBJ2-5
CASSAELAGGTQETQYF
>TRBV2|TRBJ1-2
CARSSGRNYGYTF
>TRBV11-2|TRBJ1-4
CASSLGGSLFATNEKLFF
>TRBV20-1|TRBJ2-5
CSASPKSGIETQYF
>TRBV28|TRBJ2-1
CASNLAGGPVDNEQFF
>TRBV28|TRBJ1-2
CASSLTTVRDSYGYTF
>TRBV12-3/TRBV12-4|TRBJ1-5
CASSLFGTGPNQPQHF
>TRBV11-1|TRBJ2-2
CASSPVGSSTGELFF
>TRBV10-1|TRBJ1-2
CASSESTGPTPGYTF
>TRBV28|TRBJ2-2
CASGLLSGELFF
>TRBV10-3|TRBJ1-1
CAIGLGTEAYF
>TRBV2|TRBJ2-7
CASSVGLGSSYEQYF
>TRBV20-1|TRBJ1-1
CSAAKSTGLTEAFF
>TRBV18|TRBJ1-3
CASALTSGSTIYF
>TRBV29-1|TRBJ2-5
CSGRRYQETQYF
>TRBV30|TRBJ1-4
CAWKYSTNEKLFF
>TRBV2|TRBJ1-4
CASTQPLNEKLFF
>TRBV2|TRBJ2-2
CASSEALHRTLNTGELFF
>TRBV5-1|TRBJ2-2
CASSSSTSGKNTGELFF
>TRBV28|TRBJ1-5
CASSLSDGGNQPQHF
>TRBV29-1|TRBJ2-1
CSVVNRLYNEQFF